Below, one TCR beta chain is given with its context. This sample also contains other DNA sequences that code for the same CDR3. The data stem from a study of cytomegalovirus exposure and HLA in healthy donors. The table came from immunoSEQ multiplex PCR; TCRdb's copy has only in-frame clones and leaves some out. The profile shows about 170,000 clones, just under 90% of them singletons. Sample: PBMCs. The receptor's source is a woman in her thirties in good health and CMV-seronegative.

Here the CDR3 reads CASSLDGSNQPQHF. The CDR3 coding sequence is TGCGCCAGCAGCTTAGACGGGAGCAATCAGCCCCAGCATTTT. The chain employs TRBV5-1 and TRBJ1-5; D uncertain. The CDR3 consists of 14 residues. The germline CDR1 and CDR2 sequences are SGHRS and YFSETQ. V was clipped by 2 bases and J by 1 base, with 7 bases between them.